The clone carrying this TCR beta chain has just one count. Its antigen is still unknown. This specimen belongs to a study of glioma-infiltrating T cells after dendritic cell vaccination. Unmatched junction bases numbered 8, after V lost 5 bases and J lost 5 bases. Germline CDR1 MDHEN, CDR2 SYDVKM. The CDR3 is 16 amino acids. Findings and caveats of the study: Complete blood and tumor specimen sets were limited to few patients.

The time point: after dendritic cell vaccination, including at tumor progression/relapse. Selection required adequate fresh-frozen tumor tissue plus more than two years' survival data. TCRdb's copy holds only in-frame clones and misses some; the assay was immunoSEQ multiplex PCR. Of some 99,000 clones detected, around 80% appear once; the ten largest clones hold roughly 5.3%. Sequencing used blood, obtained after dendritic cell vaccination. The rearrangement links TRBV28 to TRBJ2-5; 13 bases map to TRBD2. The sequence derives from a human donor with glioblastoma. The CDR3 protein is CASSVSGLAGVETQYF. CDR3 sequence (DNA): TGTGCCAGCAGTGTGTCCGGACTAGCGGGAGTCGAGACCCAGTACTTC. Filled out from reference TRBV28 and TRBJ2-5, the complete variable domain reads DVKVTQSSRYLVKRTGEKVFLECVQDMDHENMFWYRQDPGLGLRLIYFSYDVKMKEKGDIPEGYSVSREKKERFSLILESASTNQTSMYLCASSVSGLAGVETQYFGPGTRLLVL.